The 10 T cell receptor beta chains in this list originate from one sample, sequenced in a study of beta chain features in type 1 diabetes (dated by TCRdb to 2016 to 2019). Libraries came from the immunoSEQ multiplex PCR assay. The High Capacity cDNA Reverse Transcription Kit was used to reverse transcribe all of the isolated RNA, meaning that expressed TCRB transcripts were what got sequenced. This immuneACCESS table, as held by TCRdb, lists in-frame sequences with V and J called but not all clones. Of the missing ones, under half trace to an unresolved V gene in checked studies; the others have no known cause. This sample holds 200,000 to 250,000 clones; about 11% were observed only once. 1% to 1.5% of the sample is held by the ten biggest clonotypes. Sequenced input: central memory CD4+ T cells from blood. The origin of the receptors is a man aged 18 to 29 in good health.

The chain has TRBV10-3 and TRBJ2-6; D unclear. The germline gives CDR1 ENHRY, CDR2 SYGVKD. V lost 6 bases and J lost 0, with 9 bases in between. The CDR3 loop spans 15 amino acids. CDR3 sequence reads: CAIREQSSGANVLTF. DNA of the CDR3: TGTGCCATCAGGGAGCAGAGCTCTGGGGCCAACGTCCTGACTTTC.

This clone came up many times. This rearrangement joins TRBV30 to TRBJ2-2; unclear D gene. The CDR3 length is 15 residues. V shed 0 bases and J shed 3 bases, with 11 bases lying between them. Looked up from germline, CDR1 is GTSNPN and CDR2 is SVGIG (reference sequence). CDR3 sequence reads: CAWSVTRSYTGELFF. The CDR3 bases are TGTGCCTGGAGTGTAACGAGGAGCTACACCGGGGAGCTGTTTTTT.

This clone was counted between two and nine times. The chain links TRBV28 to TRBJ2-7; 9 bases match TRBD2. The ends lost 5 bases at V and 6 bases at J; junction bases unmatched: 11. Germline V lookup: CDR1 MDHEN, CDR2 SYDVKM. This CDR3 comprises 15 residues. Here the CDR3 DNA reads TGTGCCAGCAGTACCATAGCGGGAGCCACGGTCGAGCAGTACTTC. This gives the protein CASSTIAGATVEQYF. Variable domain in full (rest from reference TRBV28 and TRBJ2-7): DVKVTQSSRYLVKRTGEKVFLECVQDMDHENMFWYRQDPGLGLRLIYFSYDVKMKEKGDIPEGYSVSREKKERFSLILESASTNQTSMYLCASSTIAGATVEQYFGPGTRLTVT.

The chain links TRBV7-2 to TRBJ2-6; unclear D gene. CDR3 length equals 15 residues. Trimming removed 2 bases at V and 2 bases at J, with 7 bases between. CDR1 and CDR2 (germline): SGHTA, FQGNSA. CDR3 bases: TGTGCCAGCAGCTTACAAGGTCCTGGGGCCAACGTCCTGACTTTC. Translating gives CASSLQGPGANVLTF.

This clone was recorded at least ten times. The V gene is TRBV14, the J gene TRBJ1-1; D uncertain. The CDR3 spans 12 residues. Deletions cut 4 bases from V and 5 bases from J, with 8 bases between. Germline lookup yields CDR1 SGHDN and CDR2 FVKESK. DNA for the CDR3: TGTGCCAGCAGCCTGAGAGGGACTGAAGCTTTCTTT. Amino acids: CASSLRGTEAFF.

V is TRBV7-9 and J is TRBJ2-7; no clear D. This CDR3 has 12 amino acids. The V gene's germline CDR1 is SEHNR and CDR2 FQNEAQ (reference sequence). V lost 3 bases and J 3 bases, leaving 6 bases between the germline ends. CDR3 DNA: TGTGCCAGCAGCTTGCCCTTCTACGAGCAGTACTTC. Its translation is CASSLPFYEQYF.

This clone appeared many times. The V gene is TRBV30, the J gene TRBJ2-7, with 11 bases matching TRBD2. Germline V gives CDR1 GTSNPN, CDR2 SVGIG (reference sequence). The V and J ends lost 5 bases and 6 bases, in that order; junction bases with no gene match: 6. This CDR3 region has 13 residues. This chain's CDR3 is CAWSLAGGSEQYF. CDR3 coding DNA: TGTGCCTGGTCCCTAGCGGGGGGTAGCGAGCAGTACTTC.

At least ten counts were recorded for this clone. Other DNA sequences from this sample encode an identical CDR3 as well. This sequence joins TRBV9 and TRBJ2-7; a possible D gene is TRBD2 (7 bases). From germline, CDR1 is SGDLS and CDR2 YYNGEE. The CDR3 is made up of 16 amino acids. V was clipped by 3 bases and J by 5 bases, with 21 bases between them. CDR3 DNA sequence: TGTGCCAGCAGCGACGGTCCGGGAGGCAGGGGCCACGAGCAGTACTTC. Residues: CASSDGPGGRGHEQYF.

This clone was counted a few times. V gene TRBV29-1 combines with J gene TRBJ2-3, with D unresolved. V dropped 3 bases and J dropped 2 bases, with 6 bases sitting between them. Germline CDR1 reads SQVTM; CDR2 reads ANQGSEA. The CDR3 loop spans 12 amino acids. The CDR3 loop is CSVEANTDTQYF. Written as DNA, the CDR3 is TGCAGCGTTGAGGCCAACACAGATACGCAGTATTTT.

The CDR3 DNA reads as TGTGCCAGCAGCCGGAACAACAGGGGACTTAGCACAGATACGCAGTATTTT. Protein product: CASSRNNRGLSTDTQYF. The chain carries TRBV7-2 and TRBJ2-3; D is possibly TRBD1 (7 bases). The CDR3 is made up of 17 amino acids. The V end lost 5 bases, the J end lost 0 bases, and 18 bases lay between the germline ends. In germline, CDR1 is SGHTA, CDR2 FQGNSA. The variable domain in full, completed from reference TRBV7-2 and TRBJ2-3, reads GAGVSQSPSNKVTEKGKDVELRCDPISGHTALYWYRQSLGQGLEFLIYFQGNSAPDKSGLPSDRFSAERTGGSVSTLTIQRTQQEDSAVYLCASSRNNRGLSTDTQYFGPGTRLTVL.